Following are 5 T cell receptor beta chains from one sample sequenced in a study of cytomegalovirus exposure and HLA in healthy donors. Method: immunoSEQ multiplex PCR; TCRdb's copy keeps in-frame clones and lacks some. Altogether about 49,000 clones are present, 92% being singletons, with the ten largest covering 1.4%. The sequenced sample was PBMCs. These receptors were collected from a man between 18 and 35 years old in good health and CMV-seronegative.

The rearrangement uses TRBV5-5 and TRBJ1-3; tentatively, D is TRBD1 (6 bases). The germline CDR1 and CDR2 sequences are SGHKS and YYEKEE (reference sequence). This CDR3 is 14 amino acids long. V was clipped by 5 bases and J by 7 bases, with 16 bases between them. Written as DNA, the CDR3 is TGTGCCAGCAGTGGACAGACCGGGGGGAACACCATATATTTT. It translates to CASSGQTGGNTIYF.

CDR3 loop: CASSPTGMGRTWETQYF. The CDR3 DNA sequence: TGTGCCAGCTCACCGACGGGTATGGGGCGAACCTGGGAGACCCAGTACTTC. J is TRBJ2-5 and V is TRBV18; D perhaps matches TRBD1 (5 bases). Germline CDR1 KGHSH, CDR2 LQKENI. The CDR3 length is 17 residues. Trimming took off 3 bases at V and 5 bases at J, with 22 bases between the two ends.

The chain recombines TRBV12-2 with TRBJ2-5; the table's D call, TRBD2, was not checked against the DNA. TRBV12-2 is recorded as a pseudogene. The CDR3 totals 16 residues. CDR3 region: CASRLSRLATQETQYF. In DNA form, the CDR3 reads TGTGCAAGTCGCTTATCGCGGCTAGCGACCCAAGAGACCCAGTACTTC.

This CDR3 is CASSEGGETNEQFF. DNA of the CDR3: TGTGCCAGCAGTGAAGGAGGGGAAACGAATGAGCAGTTCTTC. The V and J genes are TRBV6-4 and TRBJ2-1; maybe TRBD2 (6 bases). The CDR3 contains 14 residues. Trimming shortened V by 3 bases and J by 7 bases, and 13 bases separated the two germline ends. Germline lookup yields CDR1 MRHNA and CDR2 SNTAGT.

DNA of the CDR3: TGTGCCATCAGTGTGGGGGGGTACGAGCAGTACTTC. It translates to CAISVGGYEQYF. The chain is built from TRBV10-3 and TRBJ2-7, with TRBD2 identical over 7 bases. There are 12 residues in the CDR3. V dropped 4 bases and J dropped 4; count of bases not matched to a gene: 1. Germline V CDR1 and CDR2: ENHRY, SYGVKD.